This T cell receptor beta chain was captured in a study of regulatory and conventional T cells in RAG deficiency. Whole-study findings and limits: Shannon entropy fell and Simpson indices rose in RAG-deficient patients. These Omenn syndrome Treg sorts may hold peripherally activated cells instead. In Omenn syndrome, Treg and Tconv repertoires overlapped >85%.

The V end was cut by 4 bases, the J end by 12 bases, with 19 bases between. CDR1 is SGHAT, CDR2 FQNNGV, per germline. The CDR3 contains 14 residues. Notes on this clone: Its antigen is unknown.

Some clones are missing from TCRdb's copy, which holds only in-frame ones; the method was immunoSEQ multiplex PCR. Of 20,000 or so clones listed, roughly 93% are singletons. Blood CD4+ CD25-low CD127-high conventional T cells supplied the genomic DNA template. The sample was also reused in another study, on regulatory T cells. That source notes: The primer mix had 52 TRBV and 13 TRBJ primers.

The rearrangement links TRBV11-2 to TRBJ2-1, with a weak D call TRBD2 (6 bases). The source is a human donor in good health. What was sequenced was CD4+ T cells sorted from blood. CDR3 nucleotide sequence: TGTGCCAGCAGCTCGGGACTGGGTTCGTTTTGGCAGTTCTTC. Its protein is CASSSGLGSFWQFF.